What follows is one TCR beta chain and its context. The CDR3 is 12 residues long. Per the germline V gene, CDR1 is KGHSH and CDR2 is LQKENI. Between the trimmed V and J ends, which lost 3 bases and 8 bases, there was a span of 8 bases. Only in-frame clones appear in the TCRdb table, and some are missing; sequencing was by immunoSEQ multiplex PCR. Among approximately 150,000 clones listed, about nine tenths were seen once. The source of the sample is a study of control samples from healthy donors and cancer patients. This sequence joins TRBV18 and TRBJ2-1; D is uncertain. The sequence was collected from a man aged 25 to 40 in good health. Sequencing input: blood. The CDR3 spells CASSPYMDEQFF. The CDR3 DNA sequence: TGTGCCAGCTCACCTTATATGGATGAGCAGTTCTTC. Combining the CDR3 with reference TRBV18 and TRBJ2-1 gives the whole variable domain NAGVMQNPRHLVRRRGQEARLRCSPMKGHSHVYWYRQLPEEGLKFMVYLQKENIIDESGMPKERFSAEFPKEGPSILRIQQVVRGDSAAYFCASSPYMDEQFFGPGTRLTVL.